The 22 T cell receptor beta chains in this list originate from one sample, sequenced in a study of shared clonotypes between healthy human individuals. TCRdb keeps only in-frame clones here, not all; method: immunoSEQ multiplex PCR. The sample carries 2 million to 3 million clones, more than 85% recorded once. The sample comprised naive CD4+ T cells from PBMCs. This sample's subset: CD45RA+ positively selected. Receptors originate from a man in his late teens or twenties in good health. Some clones in this sample may be carry-over from other donors' samples.

The chain uses TRBV28 and TRBJ2-1, with 11 bases matching TRBD1. Trimming took 4 bases from V and 3 from J; bases not matched to a gene: 5. The CDR3 runs to 16 residues. CDR1 and CDR2 (germline): MDHEN, SYDVKM. This CDR3 is CASSSPGTGGYNEQFF. CDR3 nucleotides: TGTGCCAGCAGTTCTCCCGGGACAGGGGGCTACAATGAGCAGTTCTTC.

The chain uses TRBV4-3 and TRBJ2-1, with a weak D call TRBD1 (6 bases). The CDR3 runs to 16 residues. V dropped 0 bases and J dropped 5 bases, with 14 bases sitting between them. Germline V gives CDR1 LGHNA, CDR2 YSLEER. In DNA form, the CDR3 reads TGCGCCAGCAGCCAAGATTCGGCAGGGGTGGACAATGAGCAGTTCTTC. Protein sequence: CASSQDSAGVDNEQFF.

The chain is built from TRBV27 and TRBJ2-5; 7 positions match TRBD1. V was pared by 8 bases and J by 3 bases, with 6 bases of the junction left unmatched. The CDR3 contains 13 residues. CDR1 and CDR2 from the germline V gene are MNHEY and SMNVEV (reference sequence). This CDR3 reads CASHRGFEETQYF. The CDR3, as DNA: TGTGCCAGCCACAGGGGATTTGAAGAGACCCAGTACTTC.

V gene TRBV28 combines with J gene TRBJ2-1; D is unclear. Trimming stripped 10 bases from V and 2 bases from J, with 12 bases between. From germline, CDR1 is MDHEN and CDR2 SYDVKM. CDR3 length equals 13 residues. CDR3 amino acids: CATSVEPYNEQFF. CDR3 nucleotide sequence: TGTGCCACCTCCGTTGAACCCTACAATGAGCAGTTCTTC.

Notes on this clone: Additional DNA sequences in this sample encode the identical CDR3. The rearrangement joins TRBV11-3 to TRBJ2-2; D ambiguous. This CDR3 has 13 residues. V dropped 0 bases and J dropped 5 bases, with 4 bases sitting between them. Germline V gene data show CDR1 as SGHNT and CDR2 as YENEEA. CDR3 residues: CASSLDLTGELFF. The CDR3 nucleotides are TGTGCCAGCAGCTTAGATCTTACCGGGGAGCTGTTTTTT.

CDR3 coding DNA: TGTGCCAGCAGTGTGGGGGGTACGCAGTATTTT. It specifies CASSVGGTQYF. The chain carries TRBV6-5 and TRBJ2-3, with D perhaps matching TRBD2 (6 bases). V gave up 5 bases and J gave up 8 bases, with 8 bases separating them. The germline V gene has CDR1 MNHEY and CDR2 SVGAGI. The length of the CDR3 is 11 residues.

The chain couples TRBV5-8 to TRBJ1-5; no clear D. The CDR3 sequence is 17 residues long. Germline loops: CDR1 SGHTS, CDR2 YDEGEE. Trimming took off 0 bases at V and 2 bases at J, with 15 bases between the two ends. CDR3 sequence reads: CASSLVGATRGNQPQHF. DNA of the CDR3: TGTGCCAGCAGCTTGGTCGGAGCCACCCGGGGCAATCAGCCCCAGCATTTT.

The count of this clone is one. This rearrangement joins TRBV10-1 to TRBJ1-1; 8 nucleotides agree with TRBD1. CDR1 is WNHNN and CDR2 is SYGVQD in the germline V gene (reference sequence). V shed 6 bases and J 4 bases; nucleotides not matched to a gene: 10. CDR3 size: 15 residues. The CDR3 here is CASRGDRGVGTEAFF. The CDR3 coding sequence is TGCGCCAGCAGGGGCGACAGGGGAGTAGGCACTGAAGCTTTCTTT.

The rearrangement links TRBV18 to TRBJ1-5, with unresolved D. Germline V lookup: CDR1 KGHSH, CDR2 LQKENI. The CDR3 totals 17 residues. V gave up 2 bases and J gave up 2 bases, with 16 bases separating them. CDR3 protein: CASSPDGRILGNQPQHF. The CDR3 nucleotides read TGTGCCAGCTCACCAGACGGACGGATTTTGGGCAATCAGCCCCAGCATTTT.

Concerning this clone: Within the sample, other DNA sequences also encode this same CDR3. The chain carries TRBV5-1 and TRBJ2-5; D possibly corresponds to TRBD2 (5 bases). V was cut by 0 bases and J by 1 base, with 7 bases left in between. Germline loops: CDR1 SGHRS, CDR2 YFSETQ. The CDR3 has 14 residues. The CDR3 DNA is TGCGCCAGCAGCTTGGGGAGCGGCCAAGAGACCCAGTACTTC. It codes for CASSLGSGQETQYF.

The chain has TRBV19 and TRBJ1-5; TRBD1 is a possible D gene (6 bases). The CDR3 covers 17 residues. Germline V gene sequence: CDR1 LNHDA, CDR2 SQIVND (reference sequence). V dropped 5 bases and J dropped 3 bases, with 20 bases sitting between them. The CDR3: CASSRPPQGSYNQPQHF. In nucleotides, the CDR3 is TGTGCCAGTAGTCGGCCACCCCAGGGGTCGTACAATCAGCCCCAGCATTTT.

The chain links TRBV7-2 to TRBJ1-2; the D gene is possibly TRBD1 (5 bases). The CDR3 runs 19 residues. Trimming stripped 2 bases from V and 0 bases from J, with 22 bases between. Germline V CDR1 and CDR2: SGHTA, FQGNSA. CDR3: CASSLPQIGRRGPNYGYTF. As DNA, the CDR3 is TGTGCCAGCAGCTTACCGCAGATTGGGCGGAGGGGACCTAACTATGGCTACACCTTC.

CDR3 bases: TGTGCCAGCAGCCCACTAGATCAAGAGACCCAGTACTTC. Its protein is CASSPLDQETQYF. V usage is TRBV7-9 and J usage is TRBJ2-5; tentatively, D is TRBD2 (5 bases). The CDR3 contains 13 residues. CDR1 is SEHNR, CDR2 FQNEAQ, per germline (reference sequence). Trimming cost V 5 bases and J 2 bases, with 9 bases left between them. The complete variable domain, with remaining parts taken from reference TRBV7-9 and TRBJ2-5, reads DTGVSQNPRHKITKRGQNVTFRCDPISEHNRLYWYRQTLGQGPEFLTYFQNEAQLEKSRLLSDRFSAERPKGSFSTLEIQRTEQGDSAMYLCASSPLDQETQYFGPGTRLLVL.

This clone has just a few counts. V usage is TRBV6-5 and J usage is TRBJ2-2, with D possibly matching TRBD2 (5 bases). The CDR3 length is 14 residues. From germline, CDR1 is MNHEY and CDR2 SVGAGI. V was shortened by 6 bases and J by 3 bases, with 11 bases between the two germline ends. The CDR3, as DNA: TGTGCCAGCAGGCCGGCGCGGGACACCGGGGAGCTGTTTTTT. It specifies CASRPARDTGELFF.

This rearrangement joins TRBV11-2 to TRBJ2-5; TRBD2 is a possible D gene (6 bases). V gave up 7 bases and J gave up 5 bases, with 20 bases separating them. This CDR3 has 15 amino acids. Germline V CDR1 and CDR2: SGHAT, FQNNGV. CDR3 residues: CASTPDSRAGETQYF. DNA for the CDR3: TGTGCCAGCACCCCGGATTCCCGCGCGGGGGAGACCCAGTACTTC.

The rearrangement joins TRBV7-2 to TRBJ1-3; 8 bases align to TRBD1. This CDR3 has 17 residues. Per the germline V gene, CDR1 is SGHTA and CDR2 is FQGNSA. The V gene end was trimmed by 2 bases and the J gene end by 3 bases; junction bases not matched to a gene: 9. CDR3 sequence (DNA): TGTGCCAGCAGCTTATTCTTCACAGGGGGACTTGGAAACACCATATATTTT. This codes for CASSLFFTGGLGNTIYF.

A word on this clone: At the DNA level, this CDR3 is encoded by other sequences in the same sample as well. V is TRBV19 and J is TRBJ1-2, with D unresolved. The CDR3 spans 12 residues. The germline V and J ends were trimmed by 5 bases and 5 bases, with 9 bases remaining between them. CDR1 is LNHDA and CDR2 is SQIVND in the germline V gene (reference sequence). Here the CDR3 DNA reads TGTGCCAGTAGTCGGGTTGGGTATGGCTACACCTTC. Translated: CASSRVGYGYTF. Full variable domain (outside the CDR3, taken from reference TRBV19 and TRBJ1-2): DGGITQSPKYLFRKEGQNVTLSCEQNLNHDAMYWYRQDPGQGLRLIYYSQIVNDFQKGDIAEGYSVSREKKESFPLTVTSAQKNPTAFYLCASSRVGYGYTFGSGTRLTVV.

This rearrangement joins TRBV9 to TRBJ2-3, with a possible D match to TRBD2 (6 bases). CDR3 length: 18 residues. V was clipped by 4 bases and J by 2 bases, with 23 bases between them. In germline, CDR1 is SGDLS, CDR2 YYNGEE. CDR3 residues: CASSPSPISGTDTDTQYF. In DNA, the CDR3 is TGTGCCAGCAGCCCATCCCCCATTAGCGGTACCGACACAGATACGCAGTATTTT.

V gene TRBV14 combines with J gene TRBJ2-1; 12 bases line up with TRBD2. Germline CDR1 reads SGHDN; CDR2 reads FVKESK. V shed 4 bases, J shed 10 bases, and the junction held 11 bases outside the gene matches. The CDR3 has 16 residues. The CDR3 coding sequence is TGTGCCAGCAGCCCTCCGACGGGACTAGCGGGTCTCGAGCAGTTCTTC. This codes for CASSPPTGLAGLEQFF.

The genes are TRBV20-1 and TRBJ1-2, with no clear D. This CDR3 region has 11 residues. Per the germline V gene, CDR1 is DFQATT and CDR2 is SNEGSKA (reference sequence). V was pared by 6 bases and J by 3 bases, with 8 bases between. The CDR3: CSANLDYGYTF. The CDR3 region has the DNA TGCAGTGCGAATCTGGACTATGGCTACACCTTC.

This chain uses TRBV11-2 with TRBJ2-7; 7 bases map to TRBD2. J lost 6 bases, V lost 5 bases, and 7 bases had no gene match. Germline V gene sequence: CDR1 SGHAT, CDR2 FQNNGV. The CDR3 runs 13 residues. The CDR3 nucleotides are TGTGCCAGCAGCGCGACCAGGGAGGGCGAGCAGTACTTC. Its translation: CASSATREGEQYF.

The chain has TRBV2 and TRBJ2-5; no firm D call. V gave up 2 bases and J gave up 2 bases, with 9 bases separating them. Germline lookup yields CDR1 SNHLY and CDR2 FYNNEI. This CDR3 has 14 residues. The CDR3 DNA is TGTGCCAGCAGTGAATTTGGAATACAAGAGACCCAGTACTTC. Protein: CASSEFGIQETQYF.